The next 32 T cell receptor beta chains were all read from a single sample in a study of identifying expanded T cells in peripheral blood. Produced via immunoSEQ multiplex PCR; TCRdb's table is partial and in-frame only. The sample contains about 85,000 clones, roughly 91% of which appear only once. The sequenced sample consisted of blood. Receptor source: a person aged 18 to 69 in good health.

The rearrangement links TRBV7-7 to TRBJ1-1; D ambiguous. Trimming removed 5 bases from V and 8 bases from J, with 15 bases in between. This CDR3 is built from 13 residues. Germline lookup yields CDR1 SSHAT and CDR2 FNYEAQ (reference sequence). CDR3 in DNA: TGTGCCAGCAGCCCGGGCGGTCTCAGAGAAGCTTTCTTT. Translation gives CASSPGGLREAFF.

The J gene is TRBJ2-1, the V gene TRBV6-1, with 9 bases identical to TRBD1. The germline CDR1 and CDR2 sequences are MNHNS and SASEGT. There are 14 residues in the CDR3. The junction had 6 bases not matched to a gene; V was cut back by 5 bases and J by 7 bases. This chain's CDR3 is CASSSFDRGNEQFF. The CDR3 DNA reads as TGTGCCAGCAGTTCTTTCGACAGGGGGAATGAGCAGTTCTTC.

The DNA of the CDR3 is TGTGCCAGCAGTTACTCGGGCGGACAGGGGTACGAGCAGTACTTC. This sequence encodes CASSYSGGQGYEQYF. The rearrangement links TRBV6-6 to TRBJ2-7, with 9 bases fitting TRBD1. This CDR3 spans 15 amino acids. Trimming removed 0 bases from V and 4 bases from J; junction bases left unmatched: 4. The V gene's germline CDR1 is MNHNY and CDR2 SVGAGI (reference sequence).

The rearrangement links TRBV28 to TRBJ1-2, with 7 bases that match TRBD1. Losses at the gene ends were 2 bases for V and 6 bases for J; bases not matched to a gene: 15. CDR1 is MDHEN and CDR2 is SYDVKM in the germline V gene. The CDR3 is 17 residues long. CDR3 bases: TGTGCCAGCAGTTTAACCCCCTCAGGGGGTTTTAAGAATGGCTACACCTTC. Protein: CASSLTPSGGFKNGYTF.

The chain couples TRBV6-6 to TRBJ1-6; TRBD1 agrees at 10 bases. The germline V gene encodes CDR1 MNHNY and CDR2 SVGAGI (reference sequence). The J segment lost 6 bases and the V segment lost 5 bases, leaving 4 bases of the junction unmatched. The CDR3 has 15 amino acids. CDR3 sequence reads: CASSVGQGGNSPLHF. DNA of the CDR3: TGTGCCAGCAGTGTCGGACAGGGGGGTAATTCACCCCTCCACTTT.

The chain is built from TRBV19 and TRBJ1-2; D possibly corresponds to TRBD1 (6 bases). The V gene lost 10 bases and the J gene lost 0 bases, with 12 bases spanning the gap. CDR1 and CDR2 (germline): LNHDA, SQIVND (reference sequence). The CDR3 sequence is 13 residues long. In DNA, the CDR3 is TGTGCCACTAAGGACAGCCCTAACTATGGCTACACCTTC. Amino acid sequence: CATKDSPNYGYTF. The full variable domain, with the rest looked up from reference TRBV19 and TRBJ1-2, is DGGITQSPKYLFRKEGQNVTLSCEQNLNHDAMYWYRQDPGQGLRLIYYSQIVNDFQKGDIAEGYSVSREKKESFPLTVTSAQKNPTAFYLCATKDSPNYGYTFGSGTRLTVV.

In DNA, the CDR3 is TGTGCCAGCAGTACCGGGACAGGCTTGAGTTCACCCCTCCACTTT. Translation: CASSTGTGLSSPLHF. The J gene is TRBJ1-6, the V gene TRBV27, with TRBD1 matching over 8 bases. This CDR3 is built from 15 residues. Germline CDR1 reads MNHEY; CDR2 reads SMNVEV (reference sequence). V was pared by 5 bases and J by 9 bases, with 9 bases of the junction left unmatched.

V usage is TRBV27 and J usage is TRBJ1-6, with D perhaps TRBD1 (6 bases). The V gene's germline CDR1 is MNHEY and CDR2 SMNVEV (reference sequence). V shed 8 bases and J shed 0 bases, with 29 bases lying between them. The CDR3 contains 21 residues. The CDR3 region is CASLYRVRGSGESSYNSPLHF. The CDR3 DNA reads as TGTGCCAGCCTTTACAGGGTAAGAGGGTCGGGGGAGAGCTCCTATAATTCACCCCTCCACTTT.

The genes are TRBV6-5 and TRBJ2-7; TRBD1 or TRBD2 may be the D gene (5 bases each). Germline lookup yields CDR1 MNHEY and CDR2 SVGAGI. The CDR3 extends over 15 amino acids. The V gene lost 0 bases and the J gene lost 3 bases, with 12 bases spanning the gap. CDR3 sequence reads: CASSYSGTVRYEQYF. The DNA for the CDR3 is TGTGCCAGCAGTTACTCTGGGACGGTTCGCTACGAGCAGTACTTC.

This clone was counted a single time. The chain recombines TRBV11-3 with TRBJ2-5; no clear D. The V gene's germline CDR1 is SGHNT and CDR2 YENEEA. The length of the CDR3 is 13 residues. Trimming pared 4 bases from V and 3 bases from J, leaving 9 bases between. In DNA form, the CDR3 reads TGTGCCAGCAGCTCTGAACAAAAAGAGACCCAGTACTTC. This sequence encodes CASSSEQKETQYF.

The rearrangement uses TRBV7-9 and TRBJ2-5, with TRBD1 matching 8 bases. The CDR3 extends over 14 amino acids. Germline trimming cut 3 bases from V and 1 base from J; bases unmatched to any gene: 1. CDR1 and CDR2 from the germline V gene are SEHNR and FQNEAQ (reference sequence). Here the CDR3 DNA reads TGTGCCAGCAGCTTGGGACAGGCCCAAGAGACCCAGTACTTC. This codes for CASSLGQAQETQYF.

CDR3 protein: CASSQDVGQGLYEQYF. CDR3 DNA: TGCGCCAGCAGCCAAGACGTGGGACAGGGTCTCTACGAGCAGTACTTC. This sequence joins TRBV4-1 and TRBJ2-7; 9 bases are shared with TRBD1. V lost 0 bases to trimming and J lost 3 bases; unmatched junction nucleotides: 6. Germline lookup yields CDR1 MGHRA and CDR2 YSYEKL. This CDR3 is built from 16 residues.

The V gene is TRBV11-3, the J gene TRBJ2-2; D is perhaps TRBD2 (5 bases). V was clipped by 4 bases and J by 5 bases, with 14 bases between them. The CDR3 contains 15 residues. CDR1 is SGHNT, CDR2 YENEEA, per germline. The CDR3 region is CASSSGSGLTGELFF. In DNA, the CDR3 is TGTGCCAGCAGCTCGGGGTCCGGACTGACCGGGGAGCTGTTTTTT.

This clone has only one observation. The rearrangement joins TRBV6-1 to TRBJ2-7, with TRBD1 matching 7 bases. V lost 2 bases and J lost 2; bases outside the gene matches: 6. This CDR3 contains 15 residues. CDR1 MNHNS and CDR2 SASEGT come from the germline V gene. The CDR3 protein is CASSELDTGAYEQYF. The CDR3 nucleotides are TGTGCCAGCAGTGAATTGGACACAGGGGCCTACGAGCAGTACTTC.

This chain links TRBV25-1 with TRBJ1-6, with unresolved D. V lost 0 bases and J lost 0, with 6 bases in between. This CDR3 contains 16 residues. Germline V gene sequence: CDR1 MGHDK, CDR2 SYGVNS. In DNA form, the CDR3 reads TGTGCCAGCAGTGAATACGTCAGCTCCTATAATTCACCCCTCCACTTT. This translates into CASSEYVSSYNSPLHF.

V and J are TRBV10-2 and TRBJ1-5, with a weak D call TRBD1 (6 bases). The CDR3 runs 15 residues. V shed 3 bases and J shed 2 bases, with 11 bases lying between them. The germline CDR1 and CDR2 sequences are WSHSY and SAAADI. The DNA for the CDR3 is TGCGCCAGCAGTGACTGGGGGGGCGGCAATCAGCCCCAGCATTTT. Its translation is CASSDWGGGNQPQHF.

V is TRBV6-6 and J is TRBJ1-2; D uncertain. The V gene lost 5 bases and the J gene lost 6 bases, with 13 bases spanning the gap. The CDR3 has 13 amino acids. From germline, CDR1 is MNHNY and CDR2 SVGAGI (reference sequence). CDR3 region: CASSPQDPNGYTF. CDR3 bases: TGTGCCAGCAGTCCCCAGGACCCGAATGGCTACACCTTC.

The V gene is TRBV5-8, the J gene TRBJ1-2, with 7 bases lining up with TRBD1. The CDR3 is 13 amino acids. CDR1 and CDR2 (germline): SGHTS, YDEGEE. Trimming cost V 1 base and J 4 bases; bases outside gene matches: 1. This chain's CDR3 is CASSLTGVYGYTF. CDR3 DNA sequence: TGTGCCAGCAGCTTGACAGGGGTCTATGGCTACACCTTC.

This chain joins TRBV27 and TRBJ1-1; D ambiguous. The CDR3 totals 15 residues. CDR1 and CDR2 from the germline V gene are MNHEY and SMNVEV (reference sequence). Trimming removed 7 bases at V and 1 base at J, with 16 bases between. The CDR3 sequence: CASKVNVGWNTEAFF. CDR3 nucleotides: TGTGCCAGCAAGGTTAACGTGGGTTGGAACACTGAAGCTTTCTTT.

This chain connects TRBV11-3 to TRBJ2-2, with 7 positions matching TRBD1. There are 15 residues in the CDR3. Germline values: CDR1 SGHNT, CDR2 YENEEA. V dropped 2 bases and J dropped 6; count of bases not matched to a gene: 6. The CDR3, as DNA: TGTGCCAGCAGCTTAAGCACAGGGGTCCCCGGGGAGCTGTTTTTT. It yields the protein CASSLSTGVPGELFF.

This clone is a singleton in its sample. This rearrangement joins TRBV30 to TRBJ2-7; 9 bases map to TRBD1. Germline trimming cut 5 bases from V and 7 bases from J; bases unmatched to any gene: 3. The CDR3 is made up of 11 amino acids. In germline, CDR1 is GTSNPN, CDR2 SVGIG (reference sequence). The CDR3 coding sequence is TGTGCCTGGTTGGGGACAGGGGAGCAGTACTTC. Its translation is CAWLGTGEQYF.

This sequence joins TRBV7-9 and TRBJ2-7; D is ambiguous. The germline V and J ends were trimmed by 6 bases and 0 bases, with 6 bases remaining between them. This CDR3 comprises 12 residues. Per germline, CDR1 SEHNR and CDR2 FQNEAQ (reference sequence). The CDR3: CASSIYSYEQYF. The CDR3 region has the DNA TGTGCCAGCAGTATCTACTCCTACGAGCAGTACTTC.

V and J are TRBV28 and TRBJ2-2, with D hard to call. V lost 5 bases and J lost 1, with 8 bases in between. The germline gives CDR1 MDHEN, CDR2 SYDVKM. The CDR3 spans 14 residues. CDR3 region: CASSPPKNTGELFF. CDR3 coding DNA: TGTGCCAGCAGTCCACCCAAGAACACCGGGGAGCTGTTTTTT.

To note about this clone: The junction departs from the called germline gene at one end, perhaps through a read error. This chain joins TRBV19 and TRBJ2-2; D is possibly TRBD2 (6 bases). Germline values: CDR1 LNHDA, CDR2 SQIVND (reference sequence). CDR3 length: 13 residues. The CDR3 loop is CASSIGLAGGLFF. The CDR3 DNA sequence: TGTGCCAGTAGTATCGGACTGGCCGGGGGGCTGTTTTTT.

This clone was detected a few times. CDR3 sequence: CASSLQAGGNTIYF. In nucleotides, the CDR3 is TGTGCCAGCAGTCTCCAAGCGGGTGGAAACACCATATATTTT. This rearrangement joins TRBV28 to TRBJ1-3; D not resolved. Trimming pared 5 bases from V and 3 bases from J, leaving 11 bases between. The length of the CDR3 is 14 residues. CDR1 and CDR2 (germline): MDHEN, SYDVKM.

The rearrangement uses TRBV27 and TRBJ1-1; D is perhaps TRBD1 (5 bases). The germline CDR1 and CDR2 sequences are MNHEY and SMNVEV (reference sequence). Trimming removed 6 bases from V and 6 bases from J, with 17 bases in between. The CDR3 runs to 14 residues. CDR3 bases: TGTGCCAGCAGGACAGCGGGGCAGCCGGCTGAAGCTTTCTTT. Amino acids: CASRTAGQPAEAFF.

The chain recombines TRBV7-2 with TRBJ1-5; D is unclear. With 4 bases removed from V and 6 bases from J, the gap between germline ends came to 10 bases. Per the germline V gene, CDR1 is SGHTA and CDR2 is FQGNSA. The CDR3 covers 13 residues. CDR3: CASSSLSGQPQHF. CDR3 coding DNA: TGTGCCAGCAGCTCTCTCTCCGGTCAGCCCCAGCATTTT.

This clone was observed a single time. The chain has TRBV28 and TRBJ1-5; D is undetermined. The V gene lost 1 base and the J gene lost 2 bases, with 15 bases spanning the gap. The CDR3 is 17 residues long. CDR1 MDHEN and CDR2 SYDVKM come from the germline V gene. The DNA for the CDR3 is TGTGCCAGCAGTTTATATAGGACCGGCAGAGGCAATCAGCCCCAGCATTTT. It yields the protein CASSLYRTGRGNQPQHF. Supplemented by reference TRBV28 and TRBJ1-5, the full variable domain reads DVKVTQSSRYLVKRTGEKVFLECVQDMDHENMFWYRQDPGLGLRLIYFSYDVKMKEKGDIPEGYSVSREKKERFSLILESASTNQTSMYLCASSLYRTGRGNQPQHFGDGTRLSIL.

This chain joins TRBV4-1 and TRBJ2-3, with D possibly matching TRBD2 (7 bases). With 0 bases removed from V and 5 bases from J, the gap between germline ends came to 21 bases. Germline CDR1 and CDR2: MGHRA and YSYEKL. The CDR3 has 18 residues. The CDR3 sequence: CASSQDRGLGGGRDTQYF. CDR3 bases: TGCGCCAGCAGCCAAGATAGAGGTTTAGGGGGGGGCAGAGATACGCAGTATTTT.

This chain uses TRBV7-2 with TRBJ1-1, with D possibly matching TRBD1 (5 bases). The CDR3 is made up of 14 amino acids. Trimming removed 2 bases at V and 2 bases at J, with 9 bases between. Per germline, CDR1 SGHTA and CDR2 FQGNSA. CDR3: CASSLTTANTEAFF. CDR3 bases: TGTGCCAGCAGCTTAACGACAGCAAACACTGAAGCTTTCTTT.

In DNA, the CDR3 is TGTGCCAGCAGTCCCTCACAGGGGTCCTCAGGGGACCAGTACTTC. Protein sequence: CASSPSQGSSGDQYF. The V and J genes are TRBV6-5 and TRBJ2-5, with 7 positions matching TRBD1. CDR1 MNHEY and CDR2 SVGAGI come from the germline V gene. V was clipped by 5 bases and J by 10 bases; unmatched bases: 16. This CDR3 contains 15 residues.

The chain carries TRBV7-6 and TRBJ1-1, with 9 bases fitting TRBD1. The V segment lost 4 bases and the J segment 4 bases; nucleotides outside the gene matches: 10. Germline CDR1 SGHVS, CDR2 FNYEAQ. The CDR3 covers 16 residues. DNA for the CDR3: TGTGCCAGCAGCTCCCACCCGGGACAGGGTGGCACTGAAGCTTTCTTT. Encoded protein: CASSSHPGQGGTEAFF.